The next 17 T cell receptor beta chains were all read from a single sample in a study of shared T cell receptors in the human thymus. Measured with immunoSEQ multiplex PCR; TCRdb has only the in-frame clones, and not every one. The sample gives approximately 400,000 clones, approximately 95% of which show up once; roughly 0.02% is in the top ten. The sequencing input was thymocytes. Receptors were obtained from a human donor.

This chain uses TRBV30 with TRBJ2-7, with no clear D. This CDR3 is built from 16 residues. V was pared by 0 bases and J by 0 bases, with 15 bases between. Germline V lookup: CDR1 GTSNPN, CDR2 SVGIG (reference sequence). The CDR3, as DNA: TGTGCCTGGAGTGTGGCCCACCTTCCCATCTCCTACGAGCAGTACTTC. Translation gives CAWSVAHLPISYEQYF.

This clone was counted a single time. The rearrangement links TRBV9 to TRBJ1-2, with a possible D match to TRBD1 (6 bases). Germline V gene data show CDR1 as SGDLS and CDR2 as YYNGEE. Trimming removed 4 bases at V and 4 bases at J, with 14 bases between. The CDR3 runs 14 residues. DNA for the CDR3: TGTGCCAGCAGCCCCTCAGGACAGAGCTATGGCTACACCTTC. This gives the protein CASSPSGQSYGYTF.

The genes are TRBV28 and TRBJ2-7, with a tentative D call TRBD1 (6 bases). The CDR3 runs to 15 residues. Germline CDR1 MDHEN, CDR2 SYDVKM. Trimming removed 1 base at V and 6 bases at J, with 16 bases between. CDR3 region: CASSLLVLQGSEQYF. DNA for the CDR3: TGTGCCAGCAGTTTATTGGTGCTCCAGGGGTCCGAGCAGTACTTC. Full variable domain (missing parts from reference TRBV28 and TRBJ2-7): DVKVTQSSRYLVKRTGEKVFLECVQDMDHENMFWYRQDPGLGLRLIYFSYDVKMKEKGDIPEGYSVSREKKERFSLILESASTNQTSMYLCASSLLVLQGSEQYFGPGTRLTVT.

The V call is TRBV28, the J call TRBJ1-4; tentatively, D is TRBD1 (6 bases). CDR1 is MDHEN, CDR2 SYDVKM, per germline. The CDR3 sequence is 14 residues long. V was trimmed by 4 bases and J by 0 bases, leaving 6 bases between them. CDR3 nucleotides: TGTGCCAGCAGTTACAGGGCAACTAATGAAAAACTGTTTTTT. This translates into CASSYRATNEKLFF.

The rearrangement links TRBV7-9 to TRBJ2-3, with D tentatively TRBD1 (6 bases). V dropped 1 base and J dropped 0 bases, with 14 bases sitting between them. This CDR3 spans 17 amino acids. Germline CDR1 reads SEHNR; CDR2 reads FQNEAQ (reference sequence). The CDR3 reads CASSLVHGTISTDTQYF. The CDR3 DNA reads as TGTGCCAGCAGCTTAGTGCACGGGACAATCAGCACAGATACGCAGTATTTT.

The chain joins TRBV4-3 to TRBJ1-4; TRBD1 might be the D (5 bases). CDR3 length equals 17 residues. CDR1 and CDR2 from the germline V gene are LGHNA and YSLEER. Trimming pared 0 bases from V and 6 bases from J, leaving 17 bases between. The CDR3 nucleotides read TGCGCCAGCAGCCAAGATAATCGGGACGCTAAGGATGAAAAACTGTTTTTT. Its translation is CASSQDNRDAKDEKLFF.

The genes are TRBV5-1 and TRBJ2-7; D ambiguous. The CDR3 sequence is 13 residues long. Per the germline V gene, CDR1 is SGHRS and CDR2 is YFSETQ. The V end was cut by 1 base, the J end by 3 bases, with 8 bases between. CDR3 coding DNA: TGCGCCAGCAGCTTGACTGGTTTCTACGAGCAGTACTTC. Translated: CASSLTGFYEQYF.

This chain links TRBV5-6 with TRBJ1-5; D remains unclear. The V gene's germline CDR1 is SGHDT and CDR2 YYEEEE. V was pared by 0 bases and J by 0 bases, with 7 bases between. The CDR3 extends over 15 amino acids. The CDR3 nucleotides are TGTGCCAGCAGCTTGGGGGGAACTAGCAATCAGCCCCAGCATTTT. It specifies CASSLGGTSNQPQHF.

This clone was seen a single time. This chain uses TRBV5-1 with TRBJ1-1; a weak D match, TRBD1 (5 bases). The CDR3 contains 14 residues. Germline V gene data show CDR1 as SGHRS and CDR2 as YFSETQ. Trimming left V 0 bases short and J 7 bases short, with 13 bases between. The CDR3 sequence: CASSLVLGTVEAFF. The CDR3 DNA reads as TGCGCCAGCAGCTTGGTCCTGGGGACGGTTGAAGCTTTCTTT.

The chain is built from TRBV5-5 and TRBJ1-5; D might be TRBD1 (6 bases). Germline V gene sequence: CDR1 SGHKS, CDR2 YYEKEE (reference sequence). The V and J ends lost 0 bases and 3 bases respectively, with 13 bases between them. This CDR3 comprises 16 residues. CDR3 amino acids: CASSLVSGAHNQPQHF. CDR3 sequence (DNA): TGTGCCAGCAGCTTGGTGTCGGGGGCCCACAATCAGCCCCAGCATTTT.

The chain employs TRBV10-1 and TRBJ2-1, with 10 nucleotides matching TRBD1. Germline CDR1 is WNHNN and CDR2 is SYGVQD (reference sequence). The V gene end was trimmed by 7 bases and the J gene end by 6 bases; junction bases not matched to a gene: 18. This CDR3 has 18 residues. In DNA, the CDR3 is TGCGCCAGCACCTACTTACTGACCGGGACAGGGGCTGGCAATGAGCAGTTCTTC. Amino acids: CASTYLLTGTGAGNEQFF.

The chain combines TRBV6-5 with TRBJ2-5; D remains unclear. The germline V gene has CDR1 MNHEY and CDR2 SVGAGI. V was cut by 6 bases and J by 1 base, with 9 bases left in between. The CDR3 loop spans 13 amino acids. This CDR3 is CASSRRSQETQYF. The DNA for the CDR3 is TGTGCCAGCAGCCGACGCTCCCAAGAGACCCAGTACTTC.

The CDR3 bases are TGTGCCAGCAGCTTAGTTCGTCCTAGCGGGAGGGCCGCCGGGGAGCTGTTTTTT. This translates into CASSLVRPSGRAAGELFF. This chain connects TRBV7-8 to TRBJ2-2; TRBD2 agrees at 12 bases. The trim removed 1 base at V and 6 bases at J, leaving 9 bases unmatched. The CDR3 totals 18 residues. Germline values: CDR1 SGHVS, CDR2 FQNEAQ.

The CDR3 DNA follows: TGTGCCAGCAGCTTGGGCCCGGGACTAGCGCGCTATGAGCAGTTCTTC. It specifies CASSLGPGLARYEQFF. V gene TRBV5-6 combines with J gene TRBJ2-1; 10 bases map to TRBD2. CDR3 size: 16 residues. In germline, CDR1 is SGHDT, CDR2 YYEEEE. Trimming cost V 0 bases and J 8 bases; bases outside gene matches: 8.

The V call is TRBV7-2, the J call TRBJ1-4, with D unresolved. Germline V gives CDR1 SGHTA, CDR2 FQGNSA. Trimming shortened V by 5 bases and J by 6 bases, and 16 bases separated the two germline ends. This CDR3 has 15 amino acids. CDR3 amino acids: CASSLPDLEDEKLFF. The CDR3 bases are TGTGCCAGCAGCCTTCCGGACCTCGAAGATGAAAAACTGTTTTTT.

The chain joins TRBV9 to TRBJ2-2; 7 nucleotides line up with TRBD1. The CDR3 loop spans 15 amino acids. Germline V CDR1 and CDR2: SGDLS, YYNGEE. J gave up 7 bases and V 1 base, and 7 bases lay outside the gene matches. The CDR3 DNA is TGTGCCAGCAGCGTAAGAAAGGGGGCTGGCGGGGAGCTGTTTTTT. This sequence encodes CASSVRKGAGGELFF.

The chain combines TRBV18 with TRBJ2-3, with D perhaps TRBD2 (5 bases). This CDR3 contains 15 residues. The germline CDR1 and CDR2 sequences are KGHSH and LQKENI. The germline V and J ends were trimmed by 3 bases and 0 bases, with 10 bases remaining between them. The CDR3 nucleotides read TGTGCCAGCTCACCCCTAGGCGGGAGCACAGATACGCAGTATTTT. The encoded protein is CASSPLGGSTDTQYF. The variable domain in full, with the rest retrieved from reference TRBV18 and TRBJ2-3, is NAGVMQNPRHLVRRRGQEARLRCSPMKGHSHVYWYRQLPEEGLKFMVYLQKENIIDESGMPKERFSAEFPKEGPSILRIQQVVRGDSAAYFCASSPLGGSTDTQYFGPGTRLTVL.